These T cell receptor beta chains were read from a single sample in a study of Ad26.COV2.S vaccination and SARS-CoV-2 variants. The method was immunoSEQ multiplex PCR; TCRdb's version includes in-frame clones alone and lacks a portion of them. This table holds about 180,000 clones, around nine tenths found once. The specimen comprised peripheral blood, sampled after recovery from COVID-19. These receptors came from a human donor who had recovered from COVID-19. Both conserved end residues are part of each CDR3. The order of the fields is V gene, CDR3 protein.

TRBV30	CAWNLGVNEQFF
TRBV5-1	CASSLALGGSQETQYF
TRBV5-1	CASSYRAEQYF
TRBV24-1	CATSLASGGYINEQFF
TRBV7-2	CASSLTRGQETQYF
TRBV6-5	CASSYSSSGETQYF
TRBV11-2	CASSLINSDYGYTF
TRBV6-5	CASKRGAENSPLHF
TRBV20-1	CSASSADTQYF
TRBV11-3	CASSSGTGPLDEQYF
TRBV28	CASSLMAPPMVYNEQFF
TRBV12-3/TRBV12-4	CASSLGETEAFF
TRBV9	CASSVDGVTEAFF
TRBV7-3	CASSPRQGISEAFF
TRBV7-6	CASSLGVTGMNTEAFF
TRBV18	CASSPEMGRQPQHF
TRBV19	CATRGSGPYEQYF
TRBV29-1	CSVNRPGKNEQFF
TRBV4-2	CASSQETAGKQPQHF
TRBV9	CASSVGGLERDEQFF
TRBV6-1	CASSESNGQETQYF
TRBV24-1	CATLEEDRGEETQYF
TRBV7-7	CASSLAGDTGELFF
TRBV10-3	CAISDQGKTGSPLHF
TRBV27	CASSPRGSKNEQFF
TRBV5-8	CASSLSEQYF
TRBV12-5	CASGSTDPISVSSYEQYF
TRBV6-5	CASSERDSNQPQHF